A single T cell receptor (beta chain) is shown here with its context. The antigen is unknown. TCRdb passed the reads through MiXCR, listing each CDR3 protein once. The table shows 450,000 to 650,000 distinct CDR3 sequences, with over 35% occurring only once. The sample belongs to a study of T cell repertoires in cytomegalovirus infection. Across the whole study: Based on public TCR beta signatures, there were indications of CMV infection and of a matching HLA type.

General observations from the study: There were HLA-C-restricted CMV-specific TCR beta clonotypes dominating the ex vivo response.

V shed 4 bases and J shed 3 bases, with 10 bases lying between them. Germline V CDR1 and CDR2: DFQATT, SNEGSKA (reference sequence). The CDR3 is 12 amino acids. The gene calls are TRBV20-1 and TRBJ2-7; D remains unclear. Source: cultured PBMCs, taken from culture after CMV antigen stimulation. The sequence was collected from a human donor in good health (CMV status not recorded). Some clones in this sample may be carry-over from other donors' samples. DNA of the CDR3: TGCAGTGCTACCGCGCGGTTCTACGAGCAGTACTTC. Amino acid sequence: CSATARFYEQYF.